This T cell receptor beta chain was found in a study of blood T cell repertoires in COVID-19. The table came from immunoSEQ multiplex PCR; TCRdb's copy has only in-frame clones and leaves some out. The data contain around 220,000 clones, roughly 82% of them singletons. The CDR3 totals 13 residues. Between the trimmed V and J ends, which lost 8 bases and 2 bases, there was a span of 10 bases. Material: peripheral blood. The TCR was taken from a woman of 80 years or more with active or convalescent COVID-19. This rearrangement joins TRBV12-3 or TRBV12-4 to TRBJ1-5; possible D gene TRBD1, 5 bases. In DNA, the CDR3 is TGTGCCAGCGAGGGACTGGGCAATCAGCCCCAGCATTTT. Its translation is CASEGLGNQPQHF.